This T cell receptor beta chain was observed in a study of Tregs in tolerant kidney transplant recipients. Points from the study as a whole: Biological reproducibility was not directly addressed, but technical replication error appeared minimal. Antigen-driven expansion was suggested because donor-specific Tregs expanded more than all Tregs in tolerant patients.

Assay: immunoSEQ multiplex PCR; the TCRdb copy retains only in-frame clones and omits some. The sample carries tens of thousands of clones, about 91% recorded once. To note about this clone: As yet, its antigen is unknown.

Recipients received nonmyeloablative bone marrow transplants from related graft donors, with transient mixed chimerism. Thawed PBMCs were FACS-sorted into unstimulated CD4+CD25+CD127- regulatory T cells, CD4+CD25- non-regulatory cells, CD4 and CD8 cells. Germline V gene data show CDR1 as SGHRS and CDR2 as YFSETQ. This CDR3 contains 15 residues. The J segment lost 7 bases and the V segment lost 0 bases, leaving 6 bases of the junction unmatched. This clonotype originated in a human patient who received a combined kidney and bone marrow transplant. The graft donor may be the source of some T cells. This chain links TRBV5-1 with TRBJ2-1, with 8 positions matching TRBD2. The sequences come from CD4+ T cells from blood (PBMCs), collected 24 months after the transplant. The chain's CDR3 is CASSLASGSMNEQFF. The CDR3 coding sequence is TGCGCCAGCAGCTTGGCCAGCGGGAGTATGAATGAGCAGTTCTTC.